These 5 T cell receptor beta chains originate from one sample sequenced in a study of shared clonotypes between healthy human individuals. The protocol was immunoSEQ multiplex PCR, while the TCRdb copy is restricted to in-frame clones and leaves out a portion. The sample includes around 600,000 clones, approximately 95% seen only once; the top ten take 0.11%. The naive CD8 population came from CD45RO-negative cells selected for CCR7, without terminally differentiated effector memory CD45RA+ cells. Material for sequencing was naive CD8+ T cells sorted from blood. The receptors were gathered from a young woman in good health.

V usage is TRBV7-3 and J usage is TRBJ2-7, with D tentatively TRBD2 (5 bases). The CDR3 length is 18 residues. Germline CDR1 is SGHTA and CDR2 is FQGTGA. Trimming took 4 bases from V and 4 from J, leaving 26 bases between them. Here the CDR3 DNA reads TGTGCCAGCAGCTACAGTCGGGGTTCATATCGGACCCGATACGAGCAGTACTTC. It specifies CASSYSRGSYRTRYEQYF.

The chain employs TRBV19 and TRBJ1-5; possible D gene TRBD1, 5 bases. The CDR3 covers 12 residues. V lost 7 bases to trimming and J lost 5 bases, with 9 bases between them. Per germline, CDR1 LNHDA and CDR2 SQIVND (reference sequence). The DNA of the CDR3 is TGTGCCAGTACCGGGGACGATCAGCCCCAGCATTTT. This gives the protein CASTGDDQPQHF.

The J gene is TRBJ2-7, the V gene TRBV2; TRBD2 matches at 10 bases. Germline assignment: CDR1 SNHLY and CDR2 FYNNEI. V was clipped by 2 bases and J by 6 bases; unmatched bases: 4. The CDR3 is 14 amino acids. DNA for the CDR3: TGTGCCAGCAGTGAATTGCTAGCGGGAGTCGAGCAGTACTTC. Protein: CASSELLAGVEQYF.

The J gene is TRBJ2-5, the V gene TRBV7-9; 7 nucleotides align to TRBD2. Trimming cost V 4 bases and J 5 bases; bases outside gene matches: 10. This CDR3 region has 15 residues. Germline CDR1 and CDR2: SEHNR and FQNEAQ (reference sequence). CDR3 amino acids: CASSSKFVRGETQYF. The CDR3 DNA reads as TGTGCCAGCAGCTCCAAATTTGTGCGGGGGGAGACCCAGTACTTC.

This chain links TRBV4-1 with TRBJ2-7; the D is unclear. In germline, CDR1 is MGHRA, CDR2 YSYEKL. The CDR3 is 16 residues long. Trimming cost V 0 bases and J 3 bases, with 15 bases left between them. The CDR3 bases are TGCGCCAGCAGCCAAGATCAAGCCCACAGACTCTACGAGCAGTACTTC. It yields the protein CASSQDQAHRLYEQYF.